This record looks at one T cell receptor beta chain sequence and its context. Its antigen is unidentified. The junction differs from germline at one of its ends, possibly a read error. The treatment denotes: around 19 received Ad26.COV2.S at low or high dose, single or two shots; about 5 received placebo; per-sample allocation not given. Material that was analyzed had been drawn on day 63 after the first vaccine or placebo injection. Participants' vaccine, an Ad26 vector, delivered Wuhan-strain SARS-CoV-2 spike. This sample is drawn from a study of Ad26.COV2.S vaccination and SARS-CoV-2 variants. At the level of the study: Dosing was one shot or two shots 56 days apart.

The CDR3 contains 15 residues. Germline CDR1 reads SSHAT; CDR2 reads FNYEAQ (reference sequence). Study-level points and caveats: Total responses of T cells may have been underestimated by the analyses of TCR breadth and depth.

The assay was immunoSEQ multiplex PCR, and TCRdb's table has in-frame clones only and misses some. The sample has hundreds of thousands of clones, more than 75% seen once. This sequence was found in a person between 18 and 65 years old who received the Ad26.COV2.S COVID-19 vaccine or a placebo. The chain has TRBV7-7 and TRBJ2-2; no firm D call. Sequences were derived from peripheral blood, sampled in a trial of Ad26.COV2.S vaccine versus placebo. CDR3 bases: TGTGCTAGCAGCTCCCTGACACAGAACACCGGGGAGCTGTTTTTT. Its protein is CASSSLTQNTGELFF.